The clone carrying this T cell receptor (beta chain) has just one count. Its antigen is still unknown. Germline V gene data show CDR1 as SNHLY and CDR2 as FYNNEI. The V and J ends lost 4 bases and 5 bases respectively, with 11 bases between them. The CDR3 has 13 amino acids. The data derive from a study of shared clonotypes between healthy human individuals. General study points: What rarefaction showed was incomplete sorted-subset sequencing despite large depth.

As originally analysed: There were no quality scores in the junction-only immunoSEQ sequences, so filtering differed. Sequencing used immunoSEQ multiplex PCR; TCRdb keeps in-frame clones, though not all of them. V, J and clone size reflect that table, while D and trimming were determined from the DNA. In the table there are some 2,000,000 clones, approximately 96% of which are singletons. Partitioning of CD4+ cells yielded a CD45RA+ naive subset and a CD45RA-negative memory subset. V gene TRBV2 combines with J gene TRBJ2-5; possible D gene TRBD2, 5 bases. This TCR was sampled from a man aged 18 to 30 in good health. Sequencing input: naive CD4+ T cells sorted from blood. Subset meaning: CD45RA+ positively selected. The CDR3 DNA sequence: TGTGCCAGCAGTGGGACTGTCCAGGAGACCCAGTACTTC. The encoded protein is CASSGTVQETQYF.